The 30 T cell receptor beta chains below all came from one sample that was sequenced in a study of T cells in Graves' hyperthyroidism and ophthalmopathy. The source material, RNA transcripts, was used to amplify TCR beta CDR3 regions. An initial round of RT-PCR targeting the TCR CDR3 relied on the HTBI primer set. Using its own MiXCR run on the multiplex PCR reads, TCRdb lists one record per CDR3 protein. This table has more than 450,000 distinct CDR3 sequences, 12% to 15% appearing once. Sequencing used blood. Receptors originate from a woman aged 40 to 50 with Graves' hyperthyroidism.

The gene calls are TRBV20-1 and TRBJ1-1, with D unresolved. The CDR3 is 13 amino acids. Per germline, CDR1 DFQATT and CDR2 SNEGSKA (reference sequence). Trimming removed 7 bases at V and 0 bases at J, with 12 bases between. The CDR3, as DNA: TGCAGTGGATTTAGAACGATGAACACTGAAGCTTTCTTT. Translating gives CSGFRTMNTEAFF.

This clonotype was picked up a small number of times. The CDR3 region has the DNA TGTGCCAGCAGCCCCTGGGACAGGACCCCCGGGGAGCTGTTTTTT. The encoded protein is CASSPWDRTPGELFF. The V gene is TRBV3-1, the J gene TRBJ2-2; TRBD1 agrees at 8 bases. CDR3 length: 15 residues. Unmatched junction bases numbered 7, after V lost 4 bases and J lost 6 bases. CDR1 LGHDT and CDR2 YNNKEL come from the germline V gene (reference sequence).

The chain recombines TRBV18 with TRBJ2-1, with 8 bases identical to TRBD2. Germline values: CDR1 KGHSH, CDR2 LQKENI. CDR3 length: 14 residues. V lost 8 bases to trimming and J lost 7 bases; unmatched junction nucleotides: 10. Here the CDR3 DNA reads TGTGCCAGCGTCGGGACTAGTGTTTTTAATGAGCAGTTCTTC. Translating it yields CASVGTSVFNEQFF.

This clonotype was seen many times. This chain links TRBV19 with TRBJ1-4, with D perhaps matching TRBD1 (6 bases). CDR3 length: 15 amino acids. V was shortened by 7 bases and J by 5 bases, with 17 bases between the two germline ends. Per the germline V gene, CDR1 is LNHDA and CDR2 is SQIVND (reference sequence). CDR3 DNA: TGTGCCAGTACTACTCAAGGGGGACCGAATGAAAAACTGTTTTTT. It translates to CASTTQGGPNEKLFF.

The rearrangement links TRBV2 to TRBJ2-7; 8 bases line up with TRBD1. The CDR3 is 14 amino acids. V shed 6 bases and J 3 bases; nucleotides not matched to a gene: 7. CDR1 and CDR2 (germline): SNHLY, FYNNEI. The CDR3 here is CASSPNRGIYEQYF. The CDR3 bases are TGTGCCAGCAGCCCGAACAGGGGGATCTACGAGCAGTACTTC. Full variable domain (outside the CDR3, taken from reference TRBV2 and TRBJ2-7): EPEVTQTPSHQVTQMGQEVILRCVPISNHLYFYWYRQILGQKVEFLVSFYNNEISEKSEIFDDQFSVERPDGSNFTLKIRSTKLEDSAMYFCASSPNRGIYEQYFGPGTRLTVT.

This clonotype was found many times. The J gene is TRBJ1-2, the V gene TRBV11-3; D gene ambiguous. The germline V gene encodes CDR1 SGHNT and CDR2 YENEEA. This CDR3 has 12 residues. The germline V and J ends were trimmed by 4 bases and 7 bases, with 10 bases remaining between them. CDR3 nucleotide sequence: TGTGCCAGCAGCTCCGGGGTACTTGGCTACACCTTC. Protein product: CASSSGVLGYTF.

This clonotype was seen ten or more times. V gene TRBV18 combines with J gene TRBJ2-5; perhaps D is TRBD1 or TRBD2 (5 bases each). Trimming took 4 bases from V and 1 from J, leaving 13 bases between them. The germline V gene has CDR1 KGHSH and CDR2 LQKENI. The CDR3 spans 15 residues. This CDR3 is CASSLSRDGQETQYF. In DNA form, the CDR3 reads TGTGCCAGCTCACTCAGCCGGGACGGCCAAGAGACCCAGTACTTC.

This clonotype was counted between two and nine times. The J gene is TRBJ2-1, the V gene TRBV18; 8 nucleotides match TRBD1. CDR1 is KGHSH, CDR2 LQKENI, per germline. CDR3 length equals 16 residues. The J segment lost 5 bases and the V segment lost 2 bases, leaving 8 bases of the junction unmatched. The CDR3 nucleotides are TGTGCCAGCTCACCAACGCCAGGACAGGGCGACAATGAGCAGTTCTTC. Its protein product is CASSPTPGQGDNEQFF.

This chain links TRBV12-3 or TRBV12-4 with TRBJ2-4; 11 bases match TRBD1. The CDR3 length is 14 residues. V lost 6 bases, J lost 9 bases, and 7 bases stayed unmatched. DNA of the CDR3: TGTGCCAGCAGCGTGGACAGGGGGCGGCCCATTCAGTACTTC. Translation gives CASSVDRGRPIQYF.

The sample holds many counts of this clonotype. One junction end disagrees with the germline gene, perhaps due to a read error. The V and J genes are TRBV7-7 and TRBJ2-1; D possibly matches TRBD1 or TRBD2 (5 bases each). CDR3 size: 14 residues. The germline V gene encodes CDR1 SSHAT and CDR2 FNYEAQ (reference sequence). CDR3 protein: CASSLAYTGTEQFF. The DNA of the CDR3 is TGTGCTAGCAGCTTAGCGTATACTGGGACTGAGCAGTTCTTC.

This clonotype was seen at least ten times. This chain connects TRBV7-3 to TRBJ2-2; TRBD2 aligns across 7 bases. Germline-derived CDR1 and CDR2 are SGHTA and FQGTGA. The CDR3 extends over 14 amino acids. The ends lost 2 bases at V and 7 bases at J; junction bases unmatched: 4. The CDR3 sequence: CASSLSLAVGELFF. As DNA, the CDR3 is TGTGCCAGCAGCTTATCGCTAGCGGTCGGGGAGCTGTTTTTT.

The chain carries TRBV15 and TRBJ1-2, with 9 positions matching TRBD1. Per the germline V gene, CDR1 is LNHNV and CDR2 is YYDKDF (reference sequence). J was trimmed by 6 bases and V by 3 bases; bases with no gene match: 5. The CDR3 is 14 residues long. The CDR3 sequence is CATSSGDRVDGYTF. The CDR3 DNA sequence: TGTGCCACCAGCAGCGGGGACAGGGTAGATGGCTACACCTTC.

This clonotype was counted ten times or more. The rearrangement joins TRBV19 to TRBJ1-1; 10 bases map to TRBD1. Unmatched junction bases numbered 11, after V lost 6 bases and J lost 4 bases. CDR1 and CDR2 (germline): LNHDA, SQIVND (reference sequence). This CDR3 region has 16 residues. Written as DNA, the CDR3 is TGTGCCAGTAGGCCCGGGGACAGGGGTGGAGGCACTGAAGCTTTCTTT. This codes for CASRPGDRGGGTEAFF.

This clonotype was observed a handful of times. The chain is built from TRBV9 and TRBJ2-5; D uncertain. This CDR3 has 15 residues. Trimming shortened V by 0 bases and J by 2 bases, and 11 bases separated the two germline ends. From germline, CDR1 is SGDLS and CDR2 YYNGEE. Here the CDR3 DNA reads TGTGCCAGCAGCGTAGGTAGGGTCGGACAAGAGACCCAGTACTTC. It codes for CASSVGRVGQETQYF.

Regarding this clonotype: The junction shows a germline mismatch at one end, possibly a read error. V usage is TRBV28 and J usage is TRBJ2-2; 12 bases fit TRBD2. Per germline, CDR1 MDHEN and CDR2 SYDVKM. The CDR3 has 16 residues. The CDR3 nucleotides are TGTGCCAGCAGTTTGCTAGCGGGAGGGCCTGGGGGGGGGCTGTTTTTT. Translating it yields CASSLLAGGPGGGLFF.

J is TRBJ2-2 and V is TRBV5-8, with 7 bases aligning to TRBD2. Germline V gene data show CDR1 as SGHTS and CDR2 as YDEGEE. V trimming: 0 bases; J trimming: 0 bases; junction bases outside the gene matches: 14. This CDR3 region has 20 residues. The CDR3 nucleotides are TGTGCCAGCAGCTTGGTACGGGGGACTATCCGGGGAGCGAACACCGGGGAGCTGTTTTTT. It translates to CASSLVRGTIRGANTGELFF.

This clonotype was counted at least ten times. The V and J genes are TRBV27 and TRBJ2-5, with TRBD2 matching 7 bases. CDR1 and CDR2 (germline): MNHEY, SMNVEV (reference sequence). Trimming took 3 bases from V and 5 from J; bases not matched to a gene: 9. The CDR3 is made up of 15 amino acids. Written as DNA, the CDR3 is TGTGCCAGCAGTTTTTGGGGGGGTGCGCGGGAGACCCAGTACTTC. This sequence encodes CASSFWGGARETQYF.

The table lists this clonotype with many counts. The chain uses TRBV27 and TRBJ2-6; D remains ambiguous. The V gene lost 2 bases and the J gene lost 3 bases, with 8 bases spanning the gap. The CDR3 is 15 amino acids. The germline V gene encodes CDR1 MNHEY and CDR2 SMNVEV (reference sequence). This CDR3 is CASSLSPFGANVLTF. The CDR3 DNA follows: TGTGCCAGCAGTTTAAGCCCCTTTGGGGCCAACGTCCTGACTTTC. The entire variable domain, with the rest obtained from reference TRBV27 and TRBJ2-6, is as follows: EAQVTQNPRYLITVTGKKLTVTCSQNMNHEYMSWYRQDPGLGLRQIYYSMNVEVTDKGDVPEGYKVSRKEKRNFPLILESPSPNQTSLYFCASSLSPFGANVLTFGAGSRLTVL.

The V gene is TRBV4-2, the J gene TRBJ1-1; weak D call: TRBD1 (6 bases). Germline V lookup: CDR1 LGHNA, CDR2 YNFKEQ. Trimming removed 5 bases at V and 4 bases at J, with 11 bases between. The CDR3 is 13 residues long. Here the CDR3 reads CASSATGLTEAFF. CDR3 bases: TGTGCCAGCAGCGCTACAGGGCTCACTGAAGCTTTCTTT.

In this sample, this clonotype turned up many times. CDR3 sequence (DNA): TGTGCCAGCAGTGAAGACGTCGGGTGGGACTATGGCTACACCTTC. Translation gives CASSEDVGWDYGYTF. The chain has TRBV6-1 and TRBJ1-2, with D hard to call. The germline CDR1 and CDR2 sequences are MNHNS and SASEGT. The V gene lost 1 base and the J gene lost 3 bases, with 12 bases spanning the gap. This CDR3 spans 15 amino acids.

The chain joins TRBV12-3 or TRBV12-4 to TRBJ2-2; TRBD2 might be the D (5 bases). The length of the CDR3 is 12 residues. Trimming pared 3 bases from V and 8 bases from J, leaving 7 bases between. This CDR3 reads CASSFRGGELFF. CDR3 DNA sequence: TGTGCCAGCAGTTTTCGGGGTGGGGAGCTGTTTTTT.

This clonotype showed up many times. This sequence joins TRBV6-2 or TRBV6-3 and TRBJ1-2, with no clear D. This CDR3 is 11 amino acids long. V lost 2 bases to trimming and J lost 10 bases, with 8 bases between them. CDR1 and CDR2 (germline): MNHEY, SVGEGT. DNA of the CDR3: TGTGCCAGCAGTTACCCCACAGACTACACCTTC. Its translation: CASSYPTDYTF.

This clonotype was observed at least ten times. The gene calls are TRBV5-1 and TRBJ2-7; TRBD1 matches at 9 bases. The trim removed 4 bases at V and 2 bases at J, leaving 4 bases unmatched. CDR3 length: 14 residues. In germline, CDR1 is SGHRS, CDR2 YFSETQ. DNA of the CDR3: TGCGCCAGCAGCATGACAGGGGGGACCTACGAGCAGTACTTC. As protein: CASSMTGGTYEQYF.

This clonotype was seen at least ten times. The gene calls are TRBV28 and TRBJ2-4, with 7 bases aligning to TRBD1. Unmatched junction bases numbered 7, after V lost 4 bases and J lost 1 base. The CDR3 sequence is 16 residues long. The germline V gene encodes CDR1 MDHEN and CDR2 SYDVKM. For the CDR3, the DNA is TGTGCCAGCAGTTGGGACAGTAAGGGGGCCAAAAACATTCAGTACTTC. This translates into CASSWDSKGAKNIQYF. The full variable domain, with the rest looked up from reference TRBV28 and TRBJ2-4, is DVKVTQSSRYLVKRTGEKVFLECVQDMDHENMFWYRQDPGLGLRLIYFSYDVKMKEKGDIPEGYSVSREKKERFSLILESASTNQTSMYLCASSWDSKGAKNIQYFGAGTRLSVL.

This clonotype was observed many times. V is TRBV7-8 and J is TRBJ2-7, with 8 bases matching TRBD1. There are 18 residues in the CDR3. V dropped 5 bases and J dropped 1; count of bases not matched to a gene: 16. Germline CDR1 SGHVS, CDR2 FQNEAQ. The DNA of the CDR3 is TGTGCCAGCAGCCCAGGTCCCGGGACAGGATTAGGATCCTACGAGCAGTACTTC. It yields the protein CASSPGPGTGLGSYEQYF. Drawing the rest from reference TRBV7-8 and TRBJ2-7, the complete variable domain is GAGVSQSPRYKVAKRGQDVALRCDPISGHVSLFWYQQALGQGPEFLTYFQNEAQLDKSGLPSDRFFAERPEGSVSTLKIQRTQQEDSAVYLCASSPGPGTGLGSYEQYFGPGTRLTVT.

This clonotype was seen more than once but under ten times. The V and J genes are TRBV20-1 and TRBJ1-2; D gene ambiguous. CDR1 and CDR2 from the germline V gene are DFQATT and SNEGSKA (reference sequence). The ends were cut back, 3 bases at V and 0 bases at J, with 11 bases in the middle. The CDR3 is made up of 14 amino acids. The CDR3 sequence is CSASPSSANYGYTF. The CDR3 DNA reads TGCAGTGCTAGCCCCTCCTCAGCTAACTATGGCTACACCTTC.

Here the CDR3 reads CASRAGGRWNEQFF. CDR3 sequence (DNA): TGTGCCAGTAGGGCGGGGGGGAGGTGGAATGAGCAGTTCTTC. J is TRBJ2-1 and V is TRBV19, with TRBD2 identical over 9 bases. Trimming at V came to 6 bases and at J to 7 bases, leaving 7 bases not matched to a gene. This CDR3 has 14 amino acids. Germline V lookup: CDR1 LNHDA, CDR2 SQIVND (reference sequence). The entire variable domain, with the rest obtained from reference TRBV19 and TRBJ2-1, is as follows: DGGITQSPKYLFRKEGQNVTLSCEQNLNHDAMYWYRQDPGQGLRLIYYSQIVNDFQKGDIAEGYSVSREKKESFPLTVTSAQKNPTAFYLCASRAGGRWNEQFFGPGTRLTVL.

This clonotype was observed a handful of times. The V gene is TRBV29-1, the J gene TRBJ2-7, with 13 bases aligning to TRBD2. V shed 1 base and J 5 bases; nucleotides not matched to a gene: 2. The germline gives CDR1 SQVTM, CDR2 ANQGSEA. The CDR3 totals 14 residues. The CDR3 protein is CSVEGLAGGDEQYF. The CDR3 DNA is TGCAGCGTTGAAGGACTAGCGGGAGGCGACGAGCAGTACTTC.

This clonotype was observed at least ten times. The V and J genes are TRBV20-1 and TRBJ2-5; D is undetermined. V was cut by 3 bases and J by 3 bases, with 14 bases left in between. The CDR3 covers 14 residues. Germline CDR1 reads DFQATT; CDR2 reads SNEGSKA (reference sequence). The CDR3 reads CSASTRGLEETQYF. In DNA, the CDR3 is TGCAGTGCTAGCACACGCGGCCTTGAAGAGACCCAGTACTTC.

V gene TRBV5-6 combines with J gene TRBJ1-2; D is unresolved. Germline CDR1 reads SGHDT; CDR2 reads YYEEEE. Trimming removed 0 bases from V and 3 bases from J, with 12 bases in between. This CDR3 contains 15 residues. The CDR3 here is CASSLGTVGDYGYTF. The CDR3 nucleotides read TGTGCCAGCAGCTTGGGGACGGTGGGTGACTATGGCTACACCTTC.